This TCR beta chain was retrieved from a study of shared clonotypes between healthy human individuals. Study-wide points: Only blood was sampled, and tissue TCR repertoires likely differ from blood ones. For naive CD4 cells, 4% to 5% of clonotypes were shared across a handful of donors.

A note on this clone: No antigen is known for it.

CDR3 length equals 14 residues. Germline assignment: CDR1 SGHRS and CDR2 YFSETQ. V lost 4 bases, J lost 5 bases, and 8 bases stayed unmatched. Genomic DNA per cell subset filled all wells of several immunoSEQ plates. Using immunoSEQ multiplex PCR, the repertoire was profiled, and TCRdb retains in-frame clones only, with some absent. Here the sample spans around 1.1 million clones, about 84% being singletons. The chain uses TRBV5-1 and TRBJ2-5; TRBD1 matches at 7 bases. The source material was memory CD4+ T cells from PBMCs. The subset here: CD45RA-negative fraction. The TCR sequence derives from a man between 18 and 29 years old in good health. Some clones in this sample may be carry-over from other donors' samples. As DNA, the CDR3 is TGCGCCAGCAGCACTGGACAGGCTAGCGAGACCCAGTACTTC. Protein: CASSTGQASETQYF.